The T cell receptor beta chain described here comes from a study of T cell repertoires in cytomegalovirus infection. Study overall: Public TCR beta signatures provided an indication of both CMV infection and a matching HLA type.

This CDR3 is 17 amino acids long. Trimming left V 1 base short and J 0 bases short, with 14 bases between. Germline-derived CDR1 and CDR2 are LNHNV and YYDKDF (reference sequence). TCRdb used MiXCR to reprocess the reads, holding one entry per CDR3 protein. Here the sample spans some 400,000 distinct CDR3 sequences, 15% to 20% being singletons. On this clonotype itself: Its antigen remains unknown.

Study-wide findings and caveats: Accumulated public TCR beta family frequency recognized individuals carrying CMV together with the relevant HLA. Ex vivo, HLA-C-restricted CMV-specific TCR beta clonotypes prevailed over the rest of the response.

The rearrangement uses TRBV15 and TRBJ2-3; a possible D gene is TRBD2 (6 bases). The sample comprised PBMCs. This TCR derives from a human donor in good health (CMV status not recorded). Some clones in this sample may be carry-over from other donors' samples. This chain's CDR3 is CATSRVETGTSTDTQYF. In DNA form, the CDR3 reads TGTGCCACCAGCAGAGTGGAGACCGGGACTAGCACAGATACGCAGTATTTT.